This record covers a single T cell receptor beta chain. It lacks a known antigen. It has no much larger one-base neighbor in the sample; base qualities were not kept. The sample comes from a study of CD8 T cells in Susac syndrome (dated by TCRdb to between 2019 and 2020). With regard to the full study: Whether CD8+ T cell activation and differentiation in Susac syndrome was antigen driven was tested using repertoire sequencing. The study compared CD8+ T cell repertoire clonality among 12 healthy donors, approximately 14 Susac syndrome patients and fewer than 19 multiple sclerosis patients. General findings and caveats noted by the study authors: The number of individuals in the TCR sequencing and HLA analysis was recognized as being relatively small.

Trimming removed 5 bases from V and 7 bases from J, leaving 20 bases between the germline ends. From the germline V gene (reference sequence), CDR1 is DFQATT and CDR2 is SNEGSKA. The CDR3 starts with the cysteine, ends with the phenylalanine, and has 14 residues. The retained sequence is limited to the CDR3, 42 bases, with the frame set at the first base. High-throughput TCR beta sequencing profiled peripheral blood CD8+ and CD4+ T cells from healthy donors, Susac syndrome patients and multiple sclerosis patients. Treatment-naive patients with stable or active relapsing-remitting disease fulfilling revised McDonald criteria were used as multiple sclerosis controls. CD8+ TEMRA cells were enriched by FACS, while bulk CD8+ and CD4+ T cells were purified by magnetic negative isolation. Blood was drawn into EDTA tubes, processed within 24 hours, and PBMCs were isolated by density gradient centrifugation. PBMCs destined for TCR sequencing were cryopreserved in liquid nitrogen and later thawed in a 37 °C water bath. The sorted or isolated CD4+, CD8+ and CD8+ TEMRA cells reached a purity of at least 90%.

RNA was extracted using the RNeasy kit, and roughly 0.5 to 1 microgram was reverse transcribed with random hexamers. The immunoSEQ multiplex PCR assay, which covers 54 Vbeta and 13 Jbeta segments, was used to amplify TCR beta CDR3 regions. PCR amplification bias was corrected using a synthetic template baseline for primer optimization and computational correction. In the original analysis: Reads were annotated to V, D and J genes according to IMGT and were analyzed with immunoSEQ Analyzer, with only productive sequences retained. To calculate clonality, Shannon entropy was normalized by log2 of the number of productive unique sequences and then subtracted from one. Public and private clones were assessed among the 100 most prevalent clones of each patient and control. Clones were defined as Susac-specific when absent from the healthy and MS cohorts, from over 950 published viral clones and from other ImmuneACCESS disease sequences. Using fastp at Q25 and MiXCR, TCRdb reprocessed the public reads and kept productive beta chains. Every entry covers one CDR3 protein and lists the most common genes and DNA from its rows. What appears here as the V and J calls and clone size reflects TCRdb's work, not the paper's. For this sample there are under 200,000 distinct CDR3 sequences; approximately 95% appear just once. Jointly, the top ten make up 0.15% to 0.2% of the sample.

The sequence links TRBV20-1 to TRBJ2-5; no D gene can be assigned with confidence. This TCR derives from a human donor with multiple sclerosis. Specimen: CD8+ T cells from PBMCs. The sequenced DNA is TGCAGTGCTTATGAAGACGGAACCCTAGGGACCCAGTACTTC. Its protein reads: CSAYEDGTLGTQYF.